The clone carrying this T cell receptor beta chain was counted between two and nine times. Its target is not known. Germline V gene sequence: CDR1 SEHNR, CDR2 FQNEAQ (reference sequence). With 5 bases clipped from V and 7 bases from J, the junction kept 10 bases outside the gene matches. The CDR3 runs to 15 residues. This sample stems from a study of beta chain features in type 1 diabetes. Findings and caveats of the study: All four CD4+ subsets of Type 1 diabetes patients contained TCRB CDR3s that were moderately but significantly shorter.

Every isolated RNA sample was fully reverse transcribed, so sequencing captured expressed TCRB transcripts. TCRdb keeps only in-frame clones here, not all; method: immunoSEQ multiplex PCR. This table holds some 63,000 clones, about 60% found once. V and J are TRBV7-9 and TRBJ2-1; 8 nucleotides align to TRBD2. The source material was Tregs from blood. The receptor was isolated from a woman aged 18-35 years in good health. The CDR3 DNA sequence: TGTGCCAGCAGCCCCGTTGCGGCGGGAGGTAATGAGCAGTTCTTC. Amino acid sequence: CASSPVAAGGNEQFF. The entire variable domain, with the rest obtained from reference TRBV7-9 and TRBJ2-1, is as follows: DTGVSQNPRHKITKRGQNVTFRCDPISEHNRLYWYRQTLGQGPEFLTYFQNEAQLEKSRLLSDRFSAERPKGSFSTLEIQRTEQGDSAMYLCASSPVAAGGNEQFFGPGTRLTVL.